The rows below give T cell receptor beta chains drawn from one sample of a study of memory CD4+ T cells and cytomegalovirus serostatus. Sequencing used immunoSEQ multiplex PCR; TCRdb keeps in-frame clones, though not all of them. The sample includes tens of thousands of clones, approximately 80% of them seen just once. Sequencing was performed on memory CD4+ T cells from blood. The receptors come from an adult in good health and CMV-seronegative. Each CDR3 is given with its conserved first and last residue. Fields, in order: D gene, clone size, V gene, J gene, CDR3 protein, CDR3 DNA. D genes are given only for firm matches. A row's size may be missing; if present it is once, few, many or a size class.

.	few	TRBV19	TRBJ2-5	CASSPSRETQYF	TGTGCCAGTAGCCCTAGTAGGGAGACCCAGTACTTC
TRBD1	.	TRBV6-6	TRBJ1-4	CASSYLGGGEKLFF	TGTGCCAGCAGTTACTTAGGGGGCGGTGAAAAACTGTTTTTT
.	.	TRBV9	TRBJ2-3	CASSVGVGTDTQYF	TGTGCCAGCAGCGTGGGGGTAGGCACAGATACGCAGTATTTT
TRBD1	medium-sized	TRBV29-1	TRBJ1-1	CSVPTGGMNTEAFF	TGCAGCGTTCCGACAGGGGGGATGAACACTGAAGCTTTCTTT
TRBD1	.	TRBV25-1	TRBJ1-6	CASSATGLGSPLHF	TGTGCCAGCAGTGCGACAGGGCTGGGTTCACCCCTCCACTTT
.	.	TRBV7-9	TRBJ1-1	CASSWYGGRRENTEAFF	TGTGCCAGCAGCTGGTACGGGGGGCGAAGGGAGAACACTGAAGCTTTCTTT
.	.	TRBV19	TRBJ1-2	CASKNRESIYGYTF	TGTGCCAGTAAAAACAGGGAATCCATCTATGGCTACACCTTC
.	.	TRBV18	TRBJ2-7	CASSPPARTSYEQYF	TGTGCCAGCTCACCACCGGCCAGAACCTCCTACGAGCAGTACTTC
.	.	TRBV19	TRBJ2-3	CASKQVDTQYF	TGTGCCAGTAAACAAGTAGATACGCAGTATTTT
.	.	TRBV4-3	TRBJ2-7	CASSQLRASAYEQYF	TGCGCCAGCAGCCAACTGAGGGCCAGCGCCTACGAGCAGTACTTC
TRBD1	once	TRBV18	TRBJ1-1	CASSLTGGAGQTEAFF	TGTGCCAGCTCACTAACAGGGGGCGCAGGACAAACTGAAGCTTTCTTT
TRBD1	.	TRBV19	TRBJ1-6	CASRSDRVGPLHF	TGTGCCAGTAGAAGCGACAGGGTCGGACCCCTCCACTTT
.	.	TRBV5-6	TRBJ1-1	CATRYVGTTEAFF	TGTGCCACCCGATATGTAGGAACCACTGAAGCTTTCTTT
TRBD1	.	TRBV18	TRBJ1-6	CASSKDRESSPLHF	TGTGCCAGCTCAAAGGACAGGGAAAGTTCACCCCTCCACTTT
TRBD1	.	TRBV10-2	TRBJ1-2	CASQGGGGYTF	TGCGCCAGCCAGGGAGGGGGCGGCTACACCTTC
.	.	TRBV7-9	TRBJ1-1	CASSRQQGSTEAFF	TGTGCCAGCAGCCGACAACAGGGTAGTACTGAAGCTTTCTTT
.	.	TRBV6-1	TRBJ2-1	CASSKAYNEQFF	TGTGCCAGCAGCAAAGCGTACAATGAGCAGTTCTTC
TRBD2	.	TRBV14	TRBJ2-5	CASSLAGGPWETQYF	TGTGCCAGCAGCTTGGCGGGAGGGCCGTGGGAGACCCAGTACTTC
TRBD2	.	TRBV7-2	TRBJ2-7	CASSLAYSAGGNYEQYF	TGTGCCAGCAGCTTAGCGTATTCAGCGGGGGGGAACTACGAGCAGTACTTC
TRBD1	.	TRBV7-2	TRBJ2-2	CASSYRQGTFSGELFF	TGTGCCAGCAGCTACCGACAGGGAACATTCTCCGGGGAGCTGTTTTTT
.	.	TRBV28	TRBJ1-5	CASSSPNQPQHF	TGTGCCAGCAGTTCTCCCAATCAGCCCCAGCATTTT
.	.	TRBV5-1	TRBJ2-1	CASSQYYNEQFF	TGCGCCAGCAGCCAGTACTACAATGAGCAGTTCTTC
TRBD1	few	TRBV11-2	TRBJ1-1	CASTLLQGGTEAFF	TGTGCCAGCACTTTATTACAGGGGGGGACTGAAGCTTTCTTT
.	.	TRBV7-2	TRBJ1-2	CASSFYFGETNYGYTF	TGTGCCAGCAGCTTTTACTTCGGGGAAACGAACTATGGCTACACCTTC
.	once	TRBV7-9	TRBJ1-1	CASSLFGPEAFF	TGTGCCAGCAGCTTATTCGGACCTGAAGCTTTCTTT
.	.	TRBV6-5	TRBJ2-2	CASSHGAGRDGELFF	TGTGCCAGCAGTCATGGGGCAGGACGGGACGGGGAGCTGTTTTTT
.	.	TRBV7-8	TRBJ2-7	CASSLPGSTREQYF	TGTGCCAGCAGCTTACCGGGATCCACCCGCGAGCAGTACTTC
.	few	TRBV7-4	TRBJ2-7	CASSETSREQYF	TGTGCCAGCAGCGAGACTAGTCGCGAGCAGTACTTC
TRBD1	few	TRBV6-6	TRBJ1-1	CASTKGDRGRQAFF	TGTGCCAGCACCAAGGGGGACAGGGGGCGCCAAGCTTTCTTT
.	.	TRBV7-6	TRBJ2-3	CASSLPWSQPNTQYF	TGTGCCAGCAGCCTGCCGTGGTCGCAGCCCAATACGCAGTATTTT
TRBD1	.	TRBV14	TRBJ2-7	CASSPLDRGEYEQYF	TGTGCCAGCAGCCCGCTAGACAGGGGGGAATACGAGCAGTACTTC
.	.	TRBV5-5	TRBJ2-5	CASSLRQTQETQYF	TGTGCCAGCAGTCTTAGACAGACCCAAGAGACCCAGTACTTC
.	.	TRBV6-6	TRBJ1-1	CASCRGYPVNTEAFF	TGTGCCAGCTGCAGGGGTTATCCCGTGAACACTGAAGCTTTCTTT
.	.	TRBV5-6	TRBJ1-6	CASSLNNSPLHF	TGTGCCAGCAGCTTGAACAATTCACCCCTCCACTTT
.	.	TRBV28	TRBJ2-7	CATRRDIVDF	TGTGCCACCCGCCGGGACATCGTAGACTTC
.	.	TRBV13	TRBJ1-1	CASHRAVNTEAFF	TGTGCCAGCCACCGCGCGGTCAACACTGAAGCTTTCTTT
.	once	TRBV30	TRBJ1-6	CAWSGTGSWYNSPLHF	TGTGCCTGGAGTGGCACAGGGAGCTGGTATAATTCACCCCTCCACTTT
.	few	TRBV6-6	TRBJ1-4	CASSPPREKLFF	TGTGCCAGCAGTCCTCCCCGTGAAAAACTGTTTTTT
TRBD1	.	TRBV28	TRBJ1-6	CASRSGQGRSPLHF	TGTGCCAGCAGATCCGGACAGGGGCGATCACCCCTCCACTTT
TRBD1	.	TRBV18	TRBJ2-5	CASSRDREETQYF	TGTGCCAGCTCACGGGACAGGGAGGAGACCCAGTACTTC
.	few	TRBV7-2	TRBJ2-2	CASSLPGTGELFF	TGTGCCAGCAGCCTCCCCGGCACCGGGGAGCTGTTTTTT
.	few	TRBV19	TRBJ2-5	CASGTGGGVETQYF	TGTGCCAGTGGGACAGGCGGGGGTGTAGAGACCCAGTACTTC
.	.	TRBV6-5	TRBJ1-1	CASRRSSGEAFF	TGTGCCAGCAGGAGGTCGTCGGGAGAAGCTTTCTTT
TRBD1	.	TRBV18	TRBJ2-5	CASSPGRGQETQYF	TGTGCCAGCTCACCGGGCAGGGGGCAAGAGACCCAGTACTTC
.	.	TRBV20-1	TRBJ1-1	CSAYRLEAFF	TGCAGTGCTTACAGGCTTGAAGCTTTCTTT
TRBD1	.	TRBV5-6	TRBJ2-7	CASVRQGNYYEQYF	TGTGCCAGCGTGAGACAGGGAAACTACTACGAGCAGTACTTC
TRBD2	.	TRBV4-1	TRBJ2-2	CASSSRALAGGNTGELFF	TGCGCCAGCAGCTCCCGGGCCTTAGCGGGAGGCAACACCGGGGAGCTGTTTTTT
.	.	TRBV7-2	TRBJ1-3	CASRQTGSGNTIYF	TGTGCCAGCAGACAAACAGGTTCTGGAAACACCATATATTTT
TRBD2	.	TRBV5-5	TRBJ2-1	CASSHGLAVINEQFF	TGTGCCAGCAGCCACGGACTAGCGGTTATTAATGAGCAGTTCTTC
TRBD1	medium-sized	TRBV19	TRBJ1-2	CASSTAGTGGLGDYGYTF	TGTGCCAGTAGTACAGCCGGGACAGGGGGCTTAGGAGACTATGGCTACACCTTC
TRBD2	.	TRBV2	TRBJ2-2	CASSTSGRITGELFF	TGTGCCAGCAGTACTAGCGGGAGAATCACCGGGGAGCTGTTTTTT
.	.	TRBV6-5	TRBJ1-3	CASSPGGNTIYF	TGTGCCAGCTCTCCTGGGGGAAACACCATATATTTT
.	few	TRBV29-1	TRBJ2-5	CSVLEGETQYF	TGCAGCGTTCTAGAAGGGGAGACCCAGTACTTC
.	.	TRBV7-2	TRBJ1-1	CASSSTRQTNTEAFF	TGTGCCAGCAGCTCCACCAGACAGACAAACACTGAAGCTTTCTTT
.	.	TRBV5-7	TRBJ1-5	CASSLTVGSNQPQHF	TGTGCCAGCAGCTTGACGGTGGGGAGCAATCAGCCCCAGCATTTT
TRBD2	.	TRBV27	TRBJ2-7	CASSPRTSANPPPSYEQYF	TGTGCCAGCAGTCCGAGGACTAGCGCAAACCCTCCCCCCTCCTACGAGCAGTACTTC
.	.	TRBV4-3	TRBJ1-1	CASSQESIRNTEAFF	TGCGCCAGCAGCCAAGAAAGCATCAGGAACACTGAAGCTTTCTTT
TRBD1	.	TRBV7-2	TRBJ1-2	CASSLATGDGYTF	TGTGCCAGCAGCTTAGCGACAGGGGATGGCTACACCTTC